The TCR beta chain under discussion was sequenced for a study of shared clonotypes between healthy human individuals. Study summary: Each donor's CD4 naive and CD4 memory cells filled three plates apiece, CD8 naive two, and CD8 memory one.

V was clipped by 3 bases and J by 3 bases, with 7 bases between them. The length of the CDR3 is 12 residues. Germline lookup yields CDR1 SQVTM and CDR2 ANQGSEA. The DNA input per sorted-subset replicate PCR was about 190 ng, corresponding to 32,000 or so T cell genomes. TCRdb keeps only in-frame clones here, not all; method: immunoSEQ multiplex PCR. In the table there are approximately 2.5 million clones, around nine tenths of which are singletons. This clone has a single count. The sample comprised naive CD4+ T cells sorted from blood. Sample subset: CD45RA+ positively selected. This clonotype originated in a man aged 18 to 30 in good health. The chain carries TRBV29-1 and TRBJ2-3, with D unresolved. CDR3 amino acids: CSVELNTDTQYF. CDR3 bases: TGCAGCGTTGAGTTGAATACAGATACGCAGTATTTT.